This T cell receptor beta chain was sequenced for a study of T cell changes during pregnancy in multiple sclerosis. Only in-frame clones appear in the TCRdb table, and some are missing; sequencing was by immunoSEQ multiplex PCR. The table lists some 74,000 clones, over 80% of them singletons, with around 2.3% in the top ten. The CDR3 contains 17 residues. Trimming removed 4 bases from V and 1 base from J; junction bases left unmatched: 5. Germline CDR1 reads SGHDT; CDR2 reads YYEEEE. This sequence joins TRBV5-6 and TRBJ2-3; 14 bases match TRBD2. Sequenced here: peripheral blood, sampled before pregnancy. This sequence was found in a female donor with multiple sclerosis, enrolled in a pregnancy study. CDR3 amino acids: CASSPPGLAGGTDTQYF. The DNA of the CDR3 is TGTGCCAGCAGCCCTCCGGGACTAGCGGGGGGCACAGATACGCAGTATTTT.